A single sample is the source of the 23 T cell receptor beta chains below, sequenced in a study of T cell repertoires in ileal Crohn's disease (dated by TCRdb to about 2019). The library came from the immunoSEQ multiplex PCR assay. The source is immuneACCESS, and TCRdb retained only in-frame sequences with V and J called. Part of the clones is not carried over; for the studies checked, unresolved V genes explain less than half of this, and the remainder is unexplained. For this sample the table gives about 2,400 clones, of which 80% to 90% were detected only once. The ten largest clones add up to 11% of the sample. The time point label, read with the paper, signifies: neoterminal ileum biopsy at postoperative endoscopy, about 6 months after surgery. Sequencing was carried out using ileal tissue. These receptors all stem from an adult with Crohn's disease.

This clone was counted once. The CDR3 reads CASSARENTEAFF. DNA for the CDR3: TGTGCCAGCAGCGCCCGGGAGAACACTGAAGCTTTCTTT. The chain recombines TRBV14 with TRBJ1-1; the D is unclear. Germline loops: CDR1 SGHDN, CDR2 FVKESK. Between the trimmed V and J ends, which lost 5 bases and 1 base, there was a span of 8 bases. The CDR3 covers 13 residues.

The chain combines TRBV5-4 with TRBJ2-5; D may correspond to TRBD1 or TRBD2 (5 bases each). V was trimmed by 2 bases and J by 4 bases, leaving 15 bases between them. The CDR3 has 15 residues. The germline gives CDR1 SGHNT, CDR2 YYREEE (reference sequence). In nucleotides, the CDR3 is TGTGCCAGCAGCTTCCGAAACCCTGGGGGAGAGACCCAGTACTTC. Translated, it gives CASSFRNPGGETQYF. The full variable domain, with the rest looked up from reference TRBV5-4 and TRBJ2-5, is ETGVTQSPTHLIKTRGQQVTLRCSSQSGHNTVSWYQQALGQGPQFIFQYYREEENGRGNFPPRFSGLQFPNYSSELNVNALELDDSALYLCASSFRNPGGETQYFGPGTRLLVL.

V is TRBV11-2 and J is TRBJ2-5; weak D call: TRBD2 (6 bases). The J call may be in error: the DNA end matches TRBJ2-7 better. CDR3 length equals 14 residues. Germline V gene sequence: CDR1 SGHAT, CDR2 FQNNGV. In nucleotides, the CDR3 is TGTGCCAGCAGTCCCACCCGGGGGTACGACGAGCAGTACTTC. Protein: CASSPTRGYDEQYF.

Comments on this clone: Within the sample, other DNA sequences also encode this same CDR3. V is TRBV30 and J is TRBJ1-6; a possible D gene is TRBD1 (6 bases). The germline V and J ends were trimmed by 4 bases and 7 bases, with 14 bases remaining between them. The germline V gene encodes CDR1 GTSNPN and CDR2 SVGIG (reference sequence). The CDR3 length is 14 residues. The chain's CDR3 is CAWKGGQENSPLHF. As DNA, the CDR3 is TGTGCCTGGAAGGGGGGGCAGGAAAATTCACCCCTCCACTTT.

This chain connects TRBV11-2 to TRBJ2-1; D not resolved. CDR1 SGHAT and CDR2 FQNNGV come from the germline V gene. Trimming cost V 1 base and J 0 bases, with 10 bases left between them. This CDR3 is 16 amino acids long. As DNA, the CDR3 is TGTGCCAGCAGCTTAGTGGACCGATACTCCTACAATGAGCAGTTCTTC. Its protein is CASSLVDRYSYNEQFF.

This clone has a single count. This chain joins TRBV28 and TRBJ1-6, with TRBD1 as a possible D gene (5 bases). Trimming shortened V by 4 bases and J by 10 bases, and 11 bases separated the two germline ends. The CDR3 is made up of 13 amino acids. Germline lookup yields CDR1 MDHEN and CDR2 SYDVKM. Here the CDR3 DNA reads TGTGCCAGCAGTTGGGGGGGGGACTCACCCCTCCACTTT. Its protein product is CASSWGGDSPLHF.

This clone appeared a single time. The rearrangement joins TRBV15 to TRBJ2-7; D might be TRBD1 or TRBD2, each matching 5 bases. V dropped 6 bases and J dropped 6 bases, with 18 bases sitting between them. Germline assignment: CDR1 LNHNV and CDR2 YYDKDF (reference sequence). This CDR3 spans 14 amino acids. The CDR3 region has the DNA TGTGCCACCAGTCCGAGGGCAGGGTCCGGCGAGCAGTACTTC. Amino acids: CATSPRAGSGEQYF.

This clone was counted only a few times. The chain has TRBV18 and TRBJ2-7; D is ambiguous. The ends were cut back, 3 bases at V and 3 bases at J, with 24 bases in the middle. The CDR3 runs 18 residues. Per the germline V gene, CDR1 is KGHSH and CDR2 is LQKENI. CDR3 amino acids: CASSPSDRTVPGFYEQYF. CDR3 DNA sequence: TGTGCCAGCTCACCCTCGGACCGTACCGTCCCCGGATTCTACGAGCAGTACTTC.

J is TRBJ1-1 and V is TRBV27, with 10 nucleotides matching TRBD1. Unmatched junction bases numbered 10, after V lost 4 bases and J lost 11 bases. The CDR3 loop spans 14 amino acids. The germline CDR1 and CDR2 sequences are MNHEY and SMNVEV (reference sequence). The CDR3 reads CASSYSGRDRGAFF. DNA for the CDR3: TGTGCCAGCAGTTACTCAGGCCGGGACAGGGGTGCTTTCTTT.

The chain uses TRBV28 and TRBJ2-7, with D maybe TRBD2 (7 bases). The CDR3 is 14 amino acids. Germline loops: CDR1 MDHEN, CDR2 SYDVKM. The V and J ends lost 2 bases and 3 bases respectively, with 11 bases between them. Here the CDR3 reads CASSLAGEGYEQYF. The CDR3 coding sequence is TGTGCCAGCAGTTTAGCAGGGGAGGGCTACGAGCAGTACTTC.

The gene calls are TRBV11-2 and TRBJ2-5; D unclear. The length of the CDR3 is 15 residues. Germline loops: CDR1 SGHAT, CDR2 FQNNGV. V lost 0 bases and J lost 4, with 12 bases in between. The CDR3 DNA reads TGTGCCAGCAGCTTAGATCCTCTGGGTGCAGAGACCCAGTACTTC. It codes for CASSLDPLGAETQYF.

The CDR3 is CASSLLGLAYEQFF. As DNA, the CDR3 is TGTGCCAGCAGTTTACTCGGACTAGCCTATGAGCAGTTCTTC. The chain recombines TRBV28 with TRBJ2-1; 8 bases are a match to TRBD2. Germline values: CDR1 MDHEN, CDR2 SYDVKM. This CDR3 spans 14 amino acids. V shed 2 bases and J 8 bases; nucleotides not matched to a gene: 5.

The chain couples TRBV29-1 to TRBJ2-1; 10 positions match TRBD2. CDR1 is SQVTM and CDR2 is ANQGSEA in the germline V gene. The CDR3 is made up of 15 amino acids. J was trimmed by 4 bases and V by 3 bases; bases with no gene match: 6. CDR3 nucleotides: TGCAGCGTTGACCCCACTAGCGGGGCGTACAATGAGCAGTTCTTC. Protein product: CSVDPTSGAYNEQFF.

This clone was observed once. This sequence joins TRBV5-1 and TRBJ1-1; tentatively, D is TRBD1 (6 bases). Trimming removed 7 bases from V and 1 base from J, with 20 bases in between. The CDR3 length is 16 residues. The germline V gene has CDR1 SGHRS and CDR2 YFSETQ. CDR3 nucleotide sequence: TGCGCCAGCCGCCCGGATCCAGGGGTCGGGAACACTGAAGCTTTCTTT. Its protein is CASRPDPGVGNTEAFF.

The chain recombines TRBV7-2 with TRBJ2-1; a weak D match, TRBD2 (5 bases). This CDR3 is built from 16 residues. Per germline, CDR1 SGHTA and CDR2 FQGNSA. V gave up 1 base and J gave up 5 bases, with 15 bases separating them. CDR3 bases: TGTGCCAGCAGCTTAGTTATCAGCGGAGCAGACAATGAGCAGTTCTTC. Protein product: CASSLVISGADNEQFF.

This clone came up once. The DNA of the CDR3 is TGCAGCGTTGGGCTAGCGGGGTTACTACAAGAGACCCAGTACTTC. This gives the protein CSVGLAGLLQETQYF. The chain has TRBV29-1 and TRBJ2-5; TRBD2 agrees at 9 bases. Germline V lookup: CDR1 SQVTM, CDR2 ANQGSEA. V shed 4 bases and J 2 bases; nucleotides not matched to a gene: 8. This CDR3 comprises 15 residues.

V and J are TRBV9 and TRBJ2-7; 7 bases match TRBD1. The CDR3 has 13 residues. Germline lookup yields CDR1 SGDLS and CDR2 YYNGEE. V shed 2 bases, J shed 5 bases, and the junction held 4 bases outside the gene matches. As DNA, the CDR3 is TGTGCCAGCAGCGTGACAGGGTTCGACGAGCAGTACTTC. It encodes CASSVTGFDEQYF. Supplemented by reference TRBV9 and TRBJ2-7, the full variable domain reads DSGVTQTPKHLITATGQRVTLRCSPRSGDLSVYWYQQSLDQGLQFLIQYYNGEERAKGNILERFSAQQFPDLHSELNLSSLELGDSALYFCASSVTGFDEQYFGPGTRLTVT.

This sequence joins TRBV4-3 and TRBJ2-6; either TRBD1 or TRBD2 may supply D (5 bases each). The CDR3 has 16 residues. CDR1 is LGHNA, CDR2 YSLEER, per germline. The germline V and J ends were trimmed by 1 base and 0 bases, with 7 bases remaining between them. The CDR3 loop reads CASSQAGTSGANVLTF. The CDR3 DNA sequence: TGCGCCAGCAGCCAAGCCGGGACCTCTGGGGCCAACGTCCTGACTTTC.

The CDR3 here is CASSLTHRAGLGLNEQFF. The CDR3 DNA sequence: TGTGCCAGCAGTCTCACCCATCGTGCAGGGTTGGGATTAAATGAGCAGTTCTTC. This chain connects TRBV27 to TRBJ2-1, with a weak D call TRBD1 (5 bases). The CDR3 runs to 18 residues. Germline V CDR1 and CDR2: MNHEY, SMNVEV (reference sequence). V lost 5 bases to trimming and J lost 7 bases, with 27 bases between them.

With regard to this clone: The sample contains more than one DNA sequence encoding this CDR3. The CDR3 nucleotides are TGTGCCAGCAGTTACTCAGGGGGAACCTCAAGCTACGAGCAGTACTTC. This codes for CASSYSGGTSSYEQYF. The J gene is TRBJ2-7, the V gene TRBV6-6, with TRBD1 as a possible D gene (6 bases). Deletions cut 0 bases from V and 3 bases from J, with 15 bases between. Germline loops: CDR1 MNHNY, CDR2 SVGAGI (reference sequence). This CDR3 has 16 residues.

The chain links TRBV11-2 to TRBJ2-1; possibly TRBD1 or TRBD2 for D (5 bases each). This CDR3 is built from 14 residues. V was cut by 6 bases and J by 7 bases, with 16 bases left in between. Germline CDR1 SGHAT, CDR2 FQNNGV. The CDR3 sequence: CASSAGTYTNEQFF. Written as DNA, the CDR3 is TGTGCCAGCAGTGCCGGGACCTATACTAATGAGCAGTTCTTC.

V and J are TRBV29-1 and TRBJ2-3; D is undetermined. With 4 bases removed from V and 6 bases from J, the gap between germline ends came to 11 bases. Germline V gene sequence: CDR1 SQVTM, CDR2 ANQGSEA. This CDR3 has 12 residues. The CDR3 loop is CSVGKGGDTQYF. DNA of the CDR3: TGCAGCGTTGGGAAGGGTGGGGATACGCAGTATTTT.

This chain uses TRBV15 with TRBJ2-7; the D gene is possibly TRBD2 (5 bases). The germline V and J ends were trimmed by 1 base and 3 bases, with 13 bases remaining between them. This CDR3 is built from 15 residues. Germline CDR1 is LNHNV and CDR2 is YYDKDF (reference sequence). The CDR3 spells CATSRGRRTVYEQYF. CDR3 DNA sequence: TGTGCCACCAGCAGAGGACGGAGGACGGTCTACGAGCAGTACTTC.